The sequence of this T cell receptor (beta chain) was determined in a study of T cell responses to AZD1222 COVID-19 vaccine. Repertoires were generated with immunoSEQ multiplex PCR, while TCRdb's copy carries only in-frame clones and drops some. The repertoire includes roughly 150,000 clones, 94% of them detected once, and 4% to 5.5% sits in the top ten. In the case of this clone: Its antigen is still unknown.

The CDR3 runs to 13 residues. Germline CDR1 SGHTA, CDR2 FQGNSA. Trimming removed 5 bases at V and 4 bases at J, with 9 bases between. Study conclusions and caveats: None of the repertoires were sampled until the peak T cell response had passed. Donor demographics were predominantly white British with a female majority; clonal diversity may be underestimated. At 160-218 and 743-854, vaccine-associated CD4 TCRs were dominant, and they spanned spike.

The study pooled second doses at about 4 or about 12 weeks. The rearrangement uses TRBV7-2 and TRBJ1-5, with D perhaps TRBD1 (5 bases). This specimen was peripheral blood, taken 28 days after the second AZD1222 dose. This sequence originates from an adult who received the AZD1222 COVID-19 vaccine. Written as DNA, the CDR3 is TGTGCCAGCAGCGACGGGGGGAATCAGCCCCAGCATTTT. It translates to CASSDGGNQPQHF.